Below, 25 T cell receptor beta chains from the same sample are listed, as sequenced in a study of shared clonotypes between healthy human individuals. Generated by immunoSEQ multiplex PCR, the TCRdb table keeps only in-frame clones and is missing some. The table shows about a million clones, with approximately 80% occurring only once. The sequenced sample was memory CD4+ T cells from PBMCs. Sample subset: CD45RA-negative fraction. These receptors were taken from a man younger than 35 in good health. Some clones in this sample may be carry-over from other donors' samples.

The chain carries TRBV5-1 and TRBJ1-4, with D possibly TRBD1 on 5 matching bases. Germline V CDR1 and CDR2: SGHRS, YFSETQ. This CDR3 region has 16 residues. Trimming pared 0 bases from V and 4 bases from J, leaving 13 bases between. CDR3 in amino acids: CASSLGQGALNEKLFF. DNA of the CDR3: TGCGCCAGCAGCTTGGGGCAGGGCGCCCTTAATGAAAAACTGTTTTTT. The variable domain in full, with the rest retrieved from reference TRBV5-1 and TRBJ1-4, is KAGVTQTPRYLIKTRGQQVTLSCSPISGHRSVSWYQQTPGQGLQFLFEYFSETQRNKGNFPGRFSGRQFSNSRSEMNVSTLELGDSALYLCASSLGQGALNEKLFFGSGTQLSVL.

This rearrangement joins TRBV7-2 to TRBJ2-2; unclear D gene. Germline CDR1 and CDR2: SGHTA and FQGNSA. The CDR3 totals 13 residues. V was pared by 5 bases and J by 5 bases, with 9 bases between. The CDR3 DNA reads as TGTGCCAGCAGCAGAGATGTTACCGGGGAGCTGTTTTTT. This encodes CASSRDVTGELFF.

The chain has TRBV5-4 and TRBJ2-3; TRBD2 matches 8 bases. The CDR3 consists of 17 residues. Trimming at V came to 0 bases and at J to 1 base, leaving 7 bases not matched to a gene. CDR1 and CDR2 (germline): SGHNT, YYREEE (reference sequence). CDR3 coding DNA: TGTGCCAGCAGCTTGGCCGGGGGGGCTACAGGCACAGATACGCAGTATTTT. Protein product: CASSLAGGATGTDTQYF.

In this sample, this clone turned up once. The chain links TRBV9 to TRBJ2-2; D gene uncertain. The V and J ends lost 5 bases and 3 bases respectively, with 8 bases between them. The germline gives CDR1 SGDLS, CDR2 YYNGEE. The CDR3 is 13 residues long. The CDR3 region has the DNA TGTGCCAGCAGTAAAACCGACACCGGGGAGCTGTTTTTT. The encoded protein is CASSKTDTGELFF.

This chain connects TRBV5-1 to TRBJ2-3; 8 bases agree with TRBD2. Germline CDR1 and CDR2: SGHRS and YFSETQ. This CDR3 has 17 amino acids. Losses at the gene ends were 1 base for V and 2 bases for J; bases not matched to a gene: 9. The CDR3 sequence is CASSLIYGRGFTDTQYF. The CDR3 DNA follows: TGCGCCAGCAGCTTGATTTACGGGAGGGGGTTCACAGATACGCAGTATTTT.

The chain has TRBV7-2 and TRBJ2-7, with D unresolved. Germline-derived CDR1 and CDR2 are SGHTA and FQGNSA. This CDR3 is built from 12 residues. Deletions cut 5 bases from V and 0 bases from J, with 5 bases between. The CDR3 spells CASSPFSYEQYF. CDR3 DNA sequence: TGTGCCAGCAGCCCCTTCTCCTACGAGCAGTACTTC.

The table lists this clone with a count of one. The chain has TRBV29-1 and TRBJ1-3; the match to TRBD1 covers 7 bases. Germline V gene lookup returns CDR1 SQVTM and CDR2 ANQGSEA. Losses at the gene ends were 4 bases for V and 6 bases for J; bases not matched to a gene: 6. The CDR3 is 13 amino acids. CDR3 DNA: TGCAGCGTTGCCGTCCAGGGGGAAAACACCATATATTTT. As protein: CSVAVQGENTIYF.

The rearrangement links TRBV7-2 to TRBJ2-1; TRBD2 is a possible D gene (5 bases). Trimming removed 0 bases from V and 8 bases from J, with 17 bases in between. The CDR3 loop spans 16 amino acids. Germline V CDR1 and CDR2: SGHTA, FQGNSA. Here the CDR3 DNA reads TGTGCCAGCAGCTTAGCTTCGACAAGGGAGAGACATGAGCAGTTCTTC. It is translated as CASSLASTRERHEQFF. Together with reference TRBV7-2 and TRBJ2-1, the CDR3 gives the full variable domain: GAGVSQSPSNKVTEKGKDVELRCDPISGHTALYWYRQSLGQGLEFLIYFQGNSAPDKSGLPSDRFSAERTGGSVSTLTIQRTQQEDSAVYLCASSLASTRERHEQFFGPGTRLTVL.

The rearrangement uses TRBV27 and TRBJ1-2; D is uncertain. V was pared by 5 bases and J by 7 bases, with 14 bases between. This CDR3 is 13 amino acids long. Germline V CDR1 and CDR2: MNHEY, SMNVEV (reference sequence). CDR3 nucleotide sequence: TGTGCCAGCAGTCCAACCCGCGGCGGTGGCTACACCTTC. This gives the protein CASSPTRGGGYTF.

The J gene is TRBJ2-5, the V gene TRBV5-4; 8 positions agree with TRBD1. This CDR3 spans 15 amino acids. CDR1 SGHNT and CDR2 YYREEE come from the germline V gene (reference sequence). J lost 4 bases, V lost 3 bases, and 8 bases had no gene match. The CDR3 region is CASSSGRTGRETQYF. The CDR3 nucleotides are TGTGCCAGCAGCTCGGGAAGGACAGGGAGAGAGACCCAGTACTTC.

The genes are TRBV19 and TRBJ2-3; 14 bases are shared with TRBD2. The CDR3 length is 19 residues. Germline CDR1 is LNHDA and CDR2 is SQIVND (reference sequence). Unmatched junction bases numbered 13, after V lost 8 bases and J lost 0 bases. Here the CDR3 reads CASQPGTSGSLRSTDTQYF. The CDR3 DNA reads TGTGCCAGTCAACCAGGGACTAGCGGGAGTTTGAGAAGCACAGATACGCAGTATTTT.

Of note for this clone: In the same sample, other DNA sequences code for this CDR3. This chain uses TRBV28 with TRBJ2-7; D not resolved. CDR1 is MDHEN, CDR2 SYDVKM, per germline. This CDR3 is 11 amino acids long. Trimming shortened V by 5 bases and J by 3 bases, and 5 bases separated the two germline ends. CDR3 coding DNA: TGTGCCAGCAGTAGCCACTACGAGCAGTACTTC. This gives the protein CASSSHYEQYF.

The chain couples TRBV5-4 to TRBJ2-3; 12 nucleotides line up with TRBD2. Germline CDR1 SGHNT, CDR2 YYREEE (reference sequence). The CDR3 is made up of 16 amino acids. The J segment lost 3 bases and the V segment lost 4 bases, leaving 6 bases of the junction unmatched. The CDR3 region has the DNA TGTGCCAGCAGCACCCTAGCGGGAGGGGTGACAGATACGCAGTATTTT. The encoded protein is CASSTLAGGVTDTQYF.

The gene calls are TRBV5-4 and TRBJ1-2; no definite D call. Trimming left V 0 bases short and J 4 bases short, with 7 bases between. Germline V gene data show CDR1 as SGHNT and CDR2 as YYREEE (reference sequence). The CDR3 totals 13 residues. This CDR3 is CASSLDGGYGYTF. Here the CDR3 DNA reads TGTGCCAGCAGCTTGGACGGAGGCTATGGCTACACCTTC.

The CDR3, as DNA: TGTGCCAGCAGCTACCCTGACGGGGGAACTAATGAAAAACTGTTTTTT. It encodes CASSYPDGGTNEKLFF. The chain links TRBV4-2 to TRBJ1-4; a weak D match, TRBD1 (5 bases). Trimming left V 5 bases short and J 1 base short, with 14 bases between. Germline lookup yields CDR1 LGHNA and CDR2 YNFKEQ. This CDR3 has 16 residues.

As regards this clone: At the DNA level, this CDR3 is encoded by other sequences in the same sample as well. The chain joins TRBV2 to TRBJ2-7; perhaps D is TRBD1 or TRBD2 (5 bases each). V lost 6 bases and J 3 bases, leaving 9 bases between the germline ends. The CDR3 runs to 12 residues. From germline, CDR1 is SNHLY and CDR2 FYNNEI. CDR3 DNA sequence: TGTGCCAGCAGGGGGGATGGCTACGAGCAGTACTTC. It translates to CASRGDGYEQYF.

This clone was seen a single time. This chain joins TRBV6-5 and TRBJ2-3; D is ambiguous. Germline CDR1 reads MNHEY; CDR2 reads SVGAGI. With 0 bases removed from V and 7 bases from J, the gap between germline ends came to 11 bases. The CDR3 is made up of 14 amino acids. The DNA for the CDR3 is TGTGCCAGCAGTTACTCGGTTGAGAGGTATACGCAGTATTTT. Amino acid sequence: CASSYSVERYTQYF.

The chain carries TRBV5-8 and TRBJ2-7, with D uncertain. The ends were cut back, 3 bases at V and 0 bases at J, with 10 bases in the middle. This CDR3 contains 14 residues. The germline CDR1 and CDR2 sequences are SGHTS and YDEGEE. The CDR3 loop reads CASSYRVSSYEQYF. Here the CDR3 DNA reads TGTGCCAGCAGCTATCGCGTCAGCTCCTACGAGCAGTACTTC. Full variable domain (rest looked up from reference TRBV5-8 and TRBJ2-7): EAGVTQSPTHLIKTRGQQATLRCSPISGHTSVYWYQQALGLGLQFLLWYDEGEERNRGNFPPRFSGRQFPNYSSELNVNALELEDSALYLCASSYRVSSYEQYFGPGTRLTVT.

The V gene is TRBV5-1, the J gene TRBJ2-1, with 9 bases lining up with TRBD2. CDR3 size: 16 residues. Germline CDR1 and CDR2: SGHRS and YFSETQ. With 0 bases clipped from V and 7 bases from J, the junction kept 8 bases outside the gene matches. In nucleotides, the CDR3 is TGCGCCAGCAGCTTGGCCGGGCTAGCGGGATTGAATGAGCAGTTCTTC. Residues: CASSLAGLAGLNEQFF.

The rearrangement joins TRBV7-6 to TRBJ2-7; D ambiguous. CDR1 SGHVS and CDR2 FNYEAQ come from the germline V gene. V dropped 4 bases and J dropped 1 base, with 11 bases sitting between them. This CDR3 region has 14 residues. The CDR3: CASSSPSLSYEQYF. The CDR3 region has the DNA TGTGCCAGCAGCTCCCCTAGTCTATCCTACGAGCAGTACTTC.

The V call is TRBV7-3, the J call TRBJ2-5; tentatively, D is TRBD2 (5 bases). The CDR3 runs 14 residues. Germline CDR1 SGHTA, CDR2 FQGTGA. The V gene lost 5 bases and the J gene lost 0 bases, with 10 bases spanning the gap. The CDR3 is CASSPSRDQETQYF. The CDR3 DNA sequence: TGTGCCAGCAGCCCTTCGAGGGACCAAGAGACCCAGTACTTC.

This clone appeared a single time. This chain links TRBV6-1 with TRBJ2-7; D call uncertain. V was cut by 6 bases and J by 3 bases, with 15 bases left in between. Per the germline V gene, CDR1 is MNHNS and CDR2 is SASEGT. The CDR3 contains 14 residues. The DNA for the CDR3 is TGTGCCAGCAGATGGACGGGCCGAGACTACGAGCAGTACTTC. Translated: CASRWTGRDYEQYF.

This chain joins TRBV28 and TRBJ1-2; D unclear. V was clipped by 7 bases and J by 7 bases, with 13 bases between them. The CDR3 is 12 residues long. Germline V gene lookup returns CDR1 MDHEN and CDR2 SYDVKM. The CDR3 protein is CASIGSGIGYTF. The CDR3 DNA reads TGTGCCAGCATTGGGTCCGGGATTGGCTACACCTTC.

The V and J genes are TRBV2 and TRBJ1-2; no firm D call. Germline V gives CDR1 SNHLY, CDR2 FYNNEI. There are 14 residues in the CDR3. With 6 bases removed from V and 0 bases from J, the gap between germline ends came to 11 bases. The chain's CDR3 is CASSGSSPNYGYTF. CDR3 sequence (DNA): TGTGCCAGCAGCGGGTCTTCTCCTAACTATGGCTACACCTTC.

The V call is TRBV2, the J call TRBJ1-1; the D is unclear. This CDR3 is built from 13 residues. Germline CDR1 is SNHLY and CDR2 is FYNNEI. The V gene lost 7 bases and the J gene lost 0 bases, with 9 bases spanning the gap. CDR3 loop: CASIPWLNTEAFF. The CDR3 nucleotides are TGTGCCAGCATCCCGTGGCTGAACACTGAAGCTTTCTTT.